These 3 T cell receptor beta chains came from one sample sequenced in a study of OX40 agonist ivuxolimab in advanced cancers. Some clones are missing from TCRdb's copy, which holds only in-frame ones; the method was immunoSEQ multiplex PCR. The sample lists 43,000 or so clones; around nine tenths were seen once. The sample in question was CD4+ or CD8+ T cells sorted from blood, obtained in a trial of the OX40 agonist ivuxolimab. The receptors derive from an adult with an advanced solid tumor such as melanoma, head and neck, liver or kidney cancer.

V and J are TRBV9 and TRBJ2-3; 15 bases are a match to TRBD2. V was clipped by 3 bases and J by 6 bases; unmatched bases: 14. From germline, CDR1 is SGDLS and CDR2 YYNGEE. The CDR3 length is 19 residues. As DNA, the CDR3 is TGTGCCAGCAGCGACGGACTAGCGGGGGGGCCTGGGGCGGCGGATACGCAGTATTTT. It codes for CASSDGLAGGPGAADTQYF.

The sample holds a few counts of this clone. The chain is built from TRBV2 and TRBJ1-1; possible D gene TRBD1, 5 bases. The V gene's germline CDR1 is SNHLY and CDR2 FYNNEI. This CDR3 is built from 12 residues. Between the trimmed V and J ends, which lost 6 bases and 1 base, there was a span of 6 bases. CDR3 in DNA: TGTGCCAGCAGGGGGGGGAACACTGAAGCTTTCTTT. Its translation is CASRGGNTEAFF.

The chain couples TRBV4-1 to TRBJ1-5; D ambiguous. The CDR3 contains 13 residues. Between the trimmed V and J ends, which lost 4 bases and 8 bases, there was a span of 12 bases. Germline values: CDR1 MGHRA, CDR2 YSYEKL. The CDR3 region has the DNA TGCGCCAGCAGCCGAGGGAGGGAGGAGCCCCAGCATTTT. Amino acids: CASSRGREEPQHF.